The present entry profiles one T cell receptor beta chain with its context. The antigen is unknown. These data are taken from a study of shared clonotypes between healthy human individuals. Study-level findings and limits: Generation probabilities were higher for clonotypes shared across all four sorted-subset donors than for unshared ones.

Deep was the level at which the assay was run. Clones were sequenced by immunoSEQ multiplex PCR, and TCRdb holds only the in-frame ones, with some missing. The sample has under 1,100,000 clones, about 70% seen once. This CDR3 has 14 residues. Germline-derived CDR1 and CDR2 are SNHLY and FYNNEI. Trimming took 6 bases from V and 2 from J; bases not matched to a gene: 4. The donors were all Caucasian adults (living in Nashville, Tennessee). The sequenced sample consisted of memory CD4+ T cells sorted from blood. Subset defined: CD45RA-negative fraction. V usage is TRBV2 and J usage is TRBJ2-3; TRBD1 agrees at 8 bases. The receptor's source is a man aged 18 to 30 in good health. In nucleotides, the CDR3 is TGTGCCAGCAGGGAACAGGGGGACACAGATACGCAGTATTTT. Its protein product is CASREQGDTDTQYF.